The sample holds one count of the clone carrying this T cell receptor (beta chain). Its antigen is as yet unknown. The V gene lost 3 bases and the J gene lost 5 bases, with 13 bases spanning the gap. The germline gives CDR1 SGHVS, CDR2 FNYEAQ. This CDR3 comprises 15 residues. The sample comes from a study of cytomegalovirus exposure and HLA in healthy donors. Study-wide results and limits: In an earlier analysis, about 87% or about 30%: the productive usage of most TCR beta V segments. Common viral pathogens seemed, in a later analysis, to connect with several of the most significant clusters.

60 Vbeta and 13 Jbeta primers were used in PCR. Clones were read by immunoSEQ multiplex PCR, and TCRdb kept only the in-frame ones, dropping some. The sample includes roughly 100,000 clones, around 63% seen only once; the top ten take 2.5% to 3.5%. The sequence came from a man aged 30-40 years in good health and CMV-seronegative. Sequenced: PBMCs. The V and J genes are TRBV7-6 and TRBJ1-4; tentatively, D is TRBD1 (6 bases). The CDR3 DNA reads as TGTGCCAGCAGCTTCGAGGGGGGGGCAAATGAAAAACTGTTTTTT. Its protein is CASSFEGGANEKLFF.